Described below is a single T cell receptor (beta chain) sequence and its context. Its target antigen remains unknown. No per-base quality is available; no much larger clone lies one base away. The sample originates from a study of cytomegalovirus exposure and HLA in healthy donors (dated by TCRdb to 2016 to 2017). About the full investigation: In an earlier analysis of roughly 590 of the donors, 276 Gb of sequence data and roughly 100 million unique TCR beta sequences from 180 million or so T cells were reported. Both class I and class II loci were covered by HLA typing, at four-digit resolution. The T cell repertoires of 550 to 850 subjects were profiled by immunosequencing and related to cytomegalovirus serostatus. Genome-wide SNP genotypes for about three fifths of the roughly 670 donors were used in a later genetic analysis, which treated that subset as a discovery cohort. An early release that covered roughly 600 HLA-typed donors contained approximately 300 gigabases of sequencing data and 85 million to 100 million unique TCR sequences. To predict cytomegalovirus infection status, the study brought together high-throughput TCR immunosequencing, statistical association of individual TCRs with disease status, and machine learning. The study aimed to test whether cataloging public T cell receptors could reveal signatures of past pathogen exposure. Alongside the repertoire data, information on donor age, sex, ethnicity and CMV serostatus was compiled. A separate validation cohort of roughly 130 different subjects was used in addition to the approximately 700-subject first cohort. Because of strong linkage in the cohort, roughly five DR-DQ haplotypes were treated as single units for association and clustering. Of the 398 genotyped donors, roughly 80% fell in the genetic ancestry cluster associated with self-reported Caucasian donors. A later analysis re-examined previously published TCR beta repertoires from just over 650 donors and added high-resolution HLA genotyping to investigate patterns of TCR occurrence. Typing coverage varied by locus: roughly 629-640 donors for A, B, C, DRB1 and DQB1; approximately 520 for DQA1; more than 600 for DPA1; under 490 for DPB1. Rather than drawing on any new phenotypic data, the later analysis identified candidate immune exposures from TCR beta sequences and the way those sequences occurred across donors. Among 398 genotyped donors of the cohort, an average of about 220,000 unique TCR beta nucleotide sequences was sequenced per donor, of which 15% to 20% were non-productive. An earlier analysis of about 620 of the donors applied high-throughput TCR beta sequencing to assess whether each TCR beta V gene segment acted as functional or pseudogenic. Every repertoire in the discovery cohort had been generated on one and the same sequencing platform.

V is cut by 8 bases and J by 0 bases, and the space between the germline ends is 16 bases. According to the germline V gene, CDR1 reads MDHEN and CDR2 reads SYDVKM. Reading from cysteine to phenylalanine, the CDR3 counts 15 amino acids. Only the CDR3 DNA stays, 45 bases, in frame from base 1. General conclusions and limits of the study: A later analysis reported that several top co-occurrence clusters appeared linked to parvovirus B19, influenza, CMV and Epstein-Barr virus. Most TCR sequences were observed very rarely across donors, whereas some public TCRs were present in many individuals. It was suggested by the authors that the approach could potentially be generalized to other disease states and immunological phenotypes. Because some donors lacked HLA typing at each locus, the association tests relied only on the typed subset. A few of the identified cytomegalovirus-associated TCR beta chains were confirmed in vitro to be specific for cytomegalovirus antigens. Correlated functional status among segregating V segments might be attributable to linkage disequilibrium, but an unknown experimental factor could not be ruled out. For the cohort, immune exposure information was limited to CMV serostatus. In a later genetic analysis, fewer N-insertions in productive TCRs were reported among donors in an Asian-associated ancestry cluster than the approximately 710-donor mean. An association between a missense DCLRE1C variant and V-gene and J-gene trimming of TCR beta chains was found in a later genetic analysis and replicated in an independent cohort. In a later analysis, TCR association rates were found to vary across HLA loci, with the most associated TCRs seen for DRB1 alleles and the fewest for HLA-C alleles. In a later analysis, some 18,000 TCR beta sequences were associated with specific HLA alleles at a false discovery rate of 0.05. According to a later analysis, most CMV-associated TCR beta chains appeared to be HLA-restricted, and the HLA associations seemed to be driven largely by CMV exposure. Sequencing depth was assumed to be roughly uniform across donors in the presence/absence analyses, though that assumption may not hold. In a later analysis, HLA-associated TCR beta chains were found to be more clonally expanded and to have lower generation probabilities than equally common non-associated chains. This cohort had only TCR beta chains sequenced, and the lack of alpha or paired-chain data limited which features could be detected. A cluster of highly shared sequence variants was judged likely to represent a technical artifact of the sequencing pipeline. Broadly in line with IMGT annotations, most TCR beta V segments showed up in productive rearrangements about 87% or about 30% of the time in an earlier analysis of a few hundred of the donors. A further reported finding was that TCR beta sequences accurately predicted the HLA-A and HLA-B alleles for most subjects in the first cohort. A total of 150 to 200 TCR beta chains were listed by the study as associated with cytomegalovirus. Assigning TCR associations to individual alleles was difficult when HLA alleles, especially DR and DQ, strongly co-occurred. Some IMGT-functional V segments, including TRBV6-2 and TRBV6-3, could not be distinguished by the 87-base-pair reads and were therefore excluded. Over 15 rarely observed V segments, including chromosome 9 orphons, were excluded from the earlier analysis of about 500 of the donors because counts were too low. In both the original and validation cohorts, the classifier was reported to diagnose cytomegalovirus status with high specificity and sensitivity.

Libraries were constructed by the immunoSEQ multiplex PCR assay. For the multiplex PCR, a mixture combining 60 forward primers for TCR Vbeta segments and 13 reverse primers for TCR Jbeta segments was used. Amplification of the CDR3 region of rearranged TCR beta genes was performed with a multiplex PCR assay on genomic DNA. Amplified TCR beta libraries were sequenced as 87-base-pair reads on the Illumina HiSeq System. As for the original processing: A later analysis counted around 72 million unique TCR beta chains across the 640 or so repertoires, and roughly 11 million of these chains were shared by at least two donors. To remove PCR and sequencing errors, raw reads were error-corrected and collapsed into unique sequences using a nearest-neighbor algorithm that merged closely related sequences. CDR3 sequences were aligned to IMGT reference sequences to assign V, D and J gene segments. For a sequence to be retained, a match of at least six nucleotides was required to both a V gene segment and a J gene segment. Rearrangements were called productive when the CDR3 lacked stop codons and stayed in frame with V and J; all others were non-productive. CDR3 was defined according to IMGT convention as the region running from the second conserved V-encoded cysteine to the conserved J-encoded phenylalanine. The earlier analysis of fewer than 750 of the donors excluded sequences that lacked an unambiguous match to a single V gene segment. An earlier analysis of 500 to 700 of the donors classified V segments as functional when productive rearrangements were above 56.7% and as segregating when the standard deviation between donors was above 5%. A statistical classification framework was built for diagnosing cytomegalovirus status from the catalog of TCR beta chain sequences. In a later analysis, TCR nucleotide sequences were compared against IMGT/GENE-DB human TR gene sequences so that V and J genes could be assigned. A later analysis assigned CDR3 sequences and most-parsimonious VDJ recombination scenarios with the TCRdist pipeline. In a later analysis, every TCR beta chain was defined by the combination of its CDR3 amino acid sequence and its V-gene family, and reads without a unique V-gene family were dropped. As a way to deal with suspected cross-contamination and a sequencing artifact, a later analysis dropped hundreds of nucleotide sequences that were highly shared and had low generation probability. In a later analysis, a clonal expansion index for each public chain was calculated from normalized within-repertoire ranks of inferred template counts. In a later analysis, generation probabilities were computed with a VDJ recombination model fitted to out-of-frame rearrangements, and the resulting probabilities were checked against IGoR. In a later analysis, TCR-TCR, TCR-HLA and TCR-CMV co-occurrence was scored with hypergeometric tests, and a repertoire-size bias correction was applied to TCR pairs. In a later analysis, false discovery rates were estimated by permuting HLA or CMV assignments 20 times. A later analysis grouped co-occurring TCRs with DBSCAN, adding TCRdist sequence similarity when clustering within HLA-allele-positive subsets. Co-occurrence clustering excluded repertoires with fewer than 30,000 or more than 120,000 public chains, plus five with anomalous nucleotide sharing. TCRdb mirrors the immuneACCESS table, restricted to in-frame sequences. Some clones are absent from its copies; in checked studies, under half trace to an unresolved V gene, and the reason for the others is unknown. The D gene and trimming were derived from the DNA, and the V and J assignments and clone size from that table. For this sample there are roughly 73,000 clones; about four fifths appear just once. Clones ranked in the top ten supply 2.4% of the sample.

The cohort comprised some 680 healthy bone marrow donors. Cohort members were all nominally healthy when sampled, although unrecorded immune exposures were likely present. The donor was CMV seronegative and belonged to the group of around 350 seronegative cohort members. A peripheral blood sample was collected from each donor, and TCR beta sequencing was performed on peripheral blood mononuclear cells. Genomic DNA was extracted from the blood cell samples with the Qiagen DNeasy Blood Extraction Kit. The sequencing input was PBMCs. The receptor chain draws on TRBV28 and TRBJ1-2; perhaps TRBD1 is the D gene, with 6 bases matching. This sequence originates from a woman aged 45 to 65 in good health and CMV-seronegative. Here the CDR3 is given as CASRQGPDANYGYTF. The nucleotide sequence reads TGTGCCAGCCGTCAGGGGCCCGACGCTAACTATGGCTACACCTTC.